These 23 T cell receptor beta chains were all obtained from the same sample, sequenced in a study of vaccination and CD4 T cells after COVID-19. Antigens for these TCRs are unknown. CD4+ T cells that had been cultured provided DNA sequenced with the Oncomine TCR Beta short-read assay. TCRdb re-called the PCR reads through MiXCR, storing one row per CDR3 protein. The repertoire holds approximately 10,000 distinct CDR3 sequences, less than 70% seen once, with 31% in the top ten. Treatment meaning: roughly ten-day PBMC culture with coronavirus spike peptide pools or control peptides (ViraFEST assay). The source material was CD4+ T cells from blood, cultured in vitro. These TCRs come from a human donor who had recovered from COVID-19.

CDR3 sequence (DNA): TGTGCCAGCAGCTTAAGGCAGGGGCGTCACTTCTATGGCTACACCTTC. It is translated as CASSLRQGRHFYGYTF. This sequence joins TRBV7-6 and TRBJ1-2; maybe TRBD1 (6 bases). Trimming shortened V by 2 bases and J by 4 bases, and 17 bases separated the two germline ends. Germline assignment: CDR1 SGHVS and CDR2 FNYEAQ. This CDR3 contains 16 residues. The entire variable domain, with the rest obtained from reference TRBV7-6 and TRBJ1-2, is as follows: GAGVSQSPRYKVTKRGQDVALRCDPISGHVSLYWYRQALGQGPEFLTYFNYEAQQDKSGLPNDRFSAERPEGSISTLTIQRTEQRDSAMYRCASSLRQGRHFYGYTFGSGTRLTVV.

The CDR3 DNA reads as TGCGCCAGCAGCCAAGCCCAGTTGATCACCGGGGAGCTGTTTTTT. Amino acids: CASSQAQLITGELFF. The chain couples TRBV4-1 to TRBJ2-2; D not certain. V lost 1 base, J lost 4 bases, and 10 bases lay in between. Looked up from germline, CDR1 is MGHRA and CDR2 is YSYEKL. The CDR3 has 15 amino acids.

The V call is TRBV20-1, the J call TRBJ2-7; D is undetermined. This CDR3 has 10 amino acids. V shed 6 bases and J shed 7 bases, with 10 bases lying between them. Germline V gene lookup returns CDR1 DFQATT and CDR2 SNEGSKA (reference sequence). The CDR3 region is CSALLWEQYF. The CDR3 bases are TGCAGTGCACTTCTATGGGAGCAGTACTTC.

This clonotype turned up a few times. CDR3: CASSPPPAGGRDIQYF. The DNA of the CDR3 is TGTGCCAGCAGTCCACCCCCAGCGGGGGGTCGGGACATTCAGTACTTC. The chain recombines TRBV27 with TRBJ2-4; 9 bases match TRBD2. CDR3 length: 16 amino acids. With V trimmed by 5 bases and J by 8 bases, 13 bases remained unmatched. Germline CDR1 is MNHEY and CDR2 is SMNVEV (reference sequence).

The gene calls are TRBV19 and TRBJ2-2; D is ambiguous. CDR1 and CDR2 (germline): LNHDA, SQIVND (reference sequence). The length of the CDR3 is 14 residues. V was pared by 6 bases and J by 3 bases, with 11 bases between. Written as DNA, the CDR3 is TGTGCCAGTAGCAATAGGGTGGACACCGGGGAGCTGTTTTTT. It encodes CASSNRVDTGELFF. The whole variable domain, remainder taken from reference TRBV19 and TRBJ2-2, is DGGITQSPKYLFRKEGQNVTLSCEQNLNHDAMYWYRQDPGQGLRLIYYSQIVNDFQKGDIAEGYSVSREKKESFPLTVTSAQKNPTAFYLCASSNRVDTGELFFGEGSRLTVL.

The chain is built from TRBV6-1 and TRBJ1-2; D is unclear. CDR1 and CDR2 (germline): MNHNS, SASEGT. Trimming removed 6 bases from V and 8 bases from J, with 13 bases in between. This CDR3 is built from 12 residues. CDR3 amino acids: CASSPGPLGYTF. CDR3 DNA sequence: TGTGCCAGCAGCCCCGGGCCCCTAGGCTACACCTTC.

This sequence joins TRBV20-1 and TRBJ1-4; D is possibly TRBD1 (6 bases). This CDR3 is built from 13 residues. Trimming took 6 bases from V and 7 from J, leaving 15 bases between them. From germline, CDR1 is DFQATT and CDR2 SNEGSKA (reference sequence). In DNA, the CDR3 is TGCAGTGCCACCACAGGGAAGGCTGAAAAACTGTTTTTT. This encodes CSATTGKAEKLFF.

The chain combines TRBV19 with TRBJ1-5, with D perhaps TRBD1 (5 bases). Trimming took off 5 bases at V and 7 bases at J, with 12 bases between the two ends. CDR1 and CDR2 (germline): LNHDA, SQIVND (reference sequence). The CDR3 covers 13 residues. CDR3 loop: CASSRGYEQPQHF. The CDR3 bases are TGTGCCAGTAGTCGGGGGTATGAGCAGCCCCAGCATTTT. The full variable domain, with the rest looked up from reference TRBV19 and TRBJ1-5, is DGGITQSPKYLFRKEGQNVTLSCEQNLNHDAMYWYRQDPGQGLRLIYYSQIVNDFQKGDIAEGYSVSREKKESFPLTVTSAQKNPTAFYLCASSRGYEQPQHFGDGTRLSIL.

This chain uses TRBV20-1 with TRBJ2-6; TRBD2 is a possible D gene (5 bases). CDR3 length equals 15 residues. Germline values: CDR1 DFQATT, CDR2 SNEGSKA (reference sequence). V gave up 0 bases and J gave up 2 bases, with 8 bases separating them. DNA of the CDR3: TGCAGTGCTAGAGATGCGAGGGCTGGGGCCAACGTCCTGACTTTC. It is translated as CSARDARAGANVLTF.

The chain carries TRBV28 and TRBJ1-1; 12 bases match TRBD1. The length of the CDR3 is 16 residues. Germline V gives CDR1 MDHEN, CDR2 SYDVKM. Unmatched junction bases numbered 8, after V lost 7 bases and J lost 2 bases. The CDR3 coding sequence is TGTGCCAGCAAGGGACAGGGGGCAGGCCGAAACACTGAAGCTTTCTTT. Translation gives CASKGQGAGRNTEAFF.

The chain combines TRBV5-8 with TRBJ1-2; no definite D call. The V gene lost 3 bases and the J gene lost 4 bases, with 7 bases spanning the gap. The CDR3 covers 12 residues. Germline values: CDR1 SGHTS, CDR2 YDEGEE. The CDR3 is CASSSRGYGYTF. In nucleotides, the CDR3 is TGTGCCAGCAGCTCCAGAGGCTATGGCTACACCTTC.

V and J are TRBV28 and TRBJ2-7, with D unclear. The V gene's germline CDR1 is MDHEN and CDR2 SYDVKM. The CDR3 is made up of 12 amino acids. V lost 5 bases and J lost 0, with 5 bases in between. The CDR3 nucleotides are TGTGCCAGCAGTCAGTACTCCTACGAGCAGTACTTC. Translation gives CASSQYSYEQYF.

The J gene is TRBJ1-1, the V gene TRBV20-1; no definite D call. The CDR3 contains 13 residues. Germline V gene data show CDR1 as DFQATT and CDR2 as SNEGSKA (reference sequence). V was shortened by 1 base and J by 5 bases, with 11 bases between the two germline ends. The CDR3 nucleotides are TGCAGTGCTAGAGCATCCCACGGAACTGAAGCTTTCTTT. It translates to CSARASHGTEAFF.

CDR3 loop: CASRGAGPEAFF. In nucleotides, the CDR3 is TGTGCCAGCAGGGGGGCGGGGCCTGAAGCTTTCTTT. The V gene is TRBV12-3 or TRBV12-4, the J gene TRBJ1-1; D is possibly TRBD1 (6 bases). The germline V and J ends were trimmed by 6 bases and 6 bases, with 11 bases remaining between them. This CDR3 contains 12 residues.

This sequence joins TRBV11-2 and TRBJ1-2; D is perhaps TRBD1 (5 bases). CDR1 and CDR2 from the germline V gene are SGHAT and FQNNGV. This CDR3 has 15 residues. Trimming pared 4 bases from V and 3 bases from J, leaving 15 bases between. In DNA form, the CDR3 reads TGTGCCAGCAGCTCCCTGCGGGGGGGATACTATGGCTACACCTTC. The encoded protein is CASSSLRGGYYGYTF.

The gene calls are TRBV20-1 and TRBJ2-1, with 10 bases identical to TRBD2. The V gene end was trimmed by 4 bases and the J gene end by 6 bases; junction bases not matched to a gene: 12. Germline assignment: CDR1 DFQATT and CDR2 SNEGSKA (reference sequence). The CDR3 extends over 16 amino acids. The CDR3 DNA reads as TGCAGTGCTACCCGGGGGGGTAGCGGGGGGTCCAATGAGCAGTTCTTC. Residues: CSATRGGSGGSNEQFF.

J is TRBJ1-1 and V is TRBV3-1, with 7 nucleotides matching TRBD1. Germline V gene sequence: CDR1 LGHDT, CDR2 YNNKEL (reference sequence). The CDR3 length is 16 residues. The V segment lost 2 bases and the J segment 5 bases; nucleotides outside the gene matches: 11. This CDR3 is CASSQRRQGPRTEAFF. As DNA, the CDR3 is TGTGCCAGCAGCCAAAGGAGACAGGGCCCGAGGACTGAAGCTTTCTTT.

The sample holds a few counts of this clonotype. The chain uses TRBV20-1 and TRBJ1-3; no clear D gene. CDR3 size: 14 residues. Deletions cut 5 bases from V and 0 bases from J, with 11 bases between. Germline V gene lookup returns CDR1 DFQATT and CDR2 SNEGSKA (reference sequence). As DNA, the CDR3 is TGCAGTGCTCTACCGATAAGCTCTGGAAACACCATATATTTT. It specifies CSALPISSGNTIYF.

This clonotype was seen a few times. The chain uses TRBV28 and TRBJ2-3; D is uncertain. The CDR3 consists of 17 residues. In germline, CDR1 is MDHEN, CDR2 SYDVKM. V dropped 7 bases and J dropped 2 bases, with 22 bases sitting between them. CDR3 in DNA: TGTGCCAGCAATACGGTATTCGCTTTAAGGGACACAGATACGCAGTATTTT. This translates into CASNTVFALRDTDTQYF.

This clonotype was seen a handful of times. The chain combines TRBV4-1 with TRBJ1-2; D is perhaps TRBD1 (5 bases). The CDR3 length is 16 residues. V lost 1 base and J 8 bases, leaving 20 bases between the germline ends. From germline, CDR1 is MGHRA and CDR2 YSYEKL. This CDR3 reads CASSQVRGSLIGGYTF. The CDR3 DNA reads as TGCGCCAGCAGCCAAGTGAGGGGCAGCCTCATTGGGGGCTACACCTTC.

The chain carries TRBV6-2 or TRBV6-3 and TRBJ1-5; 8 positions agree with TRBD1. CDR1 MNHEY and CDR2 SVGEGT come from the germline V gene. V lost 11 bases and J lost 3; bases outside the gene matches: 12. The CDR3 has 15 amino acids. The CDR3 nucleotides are TGTGCCCCCCGACAGGGGATCCCACCCAATCAGCCCCAGCATTTT. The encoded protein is CAPRQGIPPNQPQHF.

CDR3 in amino acids: CASSEQGSRNSPLHF. CDR3 sequence (DNA): TGTGCCAGCAGTGAGCAAGGGTCTCGGAATTCACCCCTCCACTTT. The genes are TRBV2 and TRBJ1-6; D ambiguous. The CDR3 contains 15 residues. The germline V gene has CDR1 SNHLY and CDR2 FYNNEI. Trimming took off 3 bases at V and 7 bases at J, with 13 bases between the two ends.

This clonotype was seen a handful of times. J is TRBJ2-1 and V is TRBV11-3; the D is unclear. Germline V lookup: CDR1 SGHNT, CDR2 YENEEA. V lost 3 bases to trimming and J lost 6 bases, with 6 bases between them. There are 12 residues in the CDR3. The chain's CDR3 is CASSFHVNEQFF. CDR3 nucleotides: TGTGCCAGCAGCTTCCACGTCAATGAGCAGTTCTTC.